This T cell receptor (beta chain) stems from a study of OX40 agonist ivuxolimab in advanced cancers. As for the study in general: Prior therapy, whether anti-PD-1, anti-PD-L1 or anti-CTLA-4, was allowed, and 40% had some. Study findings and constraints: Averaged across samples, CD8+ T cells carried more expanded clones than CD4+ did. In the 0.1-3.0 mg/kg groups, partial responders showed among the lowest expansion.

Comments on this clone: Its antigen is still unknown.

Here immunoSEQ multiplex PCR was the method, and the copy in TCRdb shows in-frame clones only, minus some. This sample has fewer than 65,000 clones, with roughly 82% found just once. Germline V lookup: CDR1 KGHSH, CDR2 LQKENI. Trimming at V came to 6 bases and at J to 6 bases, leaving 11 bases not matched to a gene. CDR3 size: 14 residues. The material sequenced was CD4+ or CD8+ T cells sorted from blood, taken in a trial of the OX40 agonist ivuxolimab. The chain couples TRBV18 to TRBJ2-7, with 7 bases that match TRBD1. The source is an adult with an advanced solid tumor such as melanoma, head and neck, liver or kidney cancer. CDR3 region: CASSYLTGKSEQYF. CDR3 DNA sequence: TGTGCCAGCTCCTATTTGACAGGGAAGAGCGAGCAGTACTTC.